Listed below are T cell receptor beta chains from one sample, sequenced in a study of molecular identifiers for immune sequencing clone quantification. One entry per CDR3 protein results from TCRdb running MiXCR on the PCR reads. The table lists more than 85,000 distinct CDR3 sequences, roughly 38% of them singletons, with 4% to 5% in the top ten. The specimen sequenced was naive CD8+ T cells from blood, with Jurkat cell RNA spiked in. The receptors were sampled from a human donor in good health. Some libraries in this study had Jurkat cell RNA spiked in. Both conserved end residues are part of each CDR3. D genes are given only for firm matches. The listing skips clone size in some rows; elsewhere it reads once, few, many or a size class.

D	size	V	J	DNA	CDR3
-	few	TRBV11-2	TRBJ2-5	TGTGCCAGCAGCTTAACGCGGAGAAGCCAAGAGACCCAGTACTTC	CASSLTRRSQETQYF
-	few	TRBV5-1	TRBJ2-1	TGCGCCAGCAGCTACACCCGTAATGAGCAGTTCTTC	CASSYTRNEQFF
-	many	TRBV14	TRBJ1-4	TGTGCCAGCAGCCAAGCGCGGATTGCCCGTCGGGGCGAAAAACTGTTTTTT	CASSQARIARRGEKLFF
TRBD2	-	TRBV20-1	TRBJ2-7	TGCAGTGCTAGGGACTGGGGACTAGCGGTTTCCTACGAGCAGTACTTC	CSARDWGLAVSYEQYF
-	-	TRBV5-6	TRBJ1-1	TGTGCCGGCAGCTTGGGGGCCCTGGCGGAAGCTTTCTTT	CAGSLGALAEAFF
-	many	TRBV24-1	TRBJ2-2	TGTGCCACCAGTGTTACGGGAGAGGTGAACACCGGGGAGCTGTTTTTT	CATSVTGEVNTGELFF
TRBD2	-	TRBV7-2	TRBJ2-7	TGTGCCAGCTCGGGACTAGCGAAACCCGAGCAGTACTTC	CASSGLAKPEQYF
-	-	TRBV19	TRBJ2-7	TGTGCCAGTAGTATGGCGGGTCTCGCCTACGAGCAGTACTTC	CASSMAGLAYEQYF
TRBD2	-	TRBV5-6	TRBJ2-1	TGTGCCAGCAGCCTCCCGGGACTAGCGTCCTCCTACAATGAGCAGTTCTTC	CASSLPGLASSYNEQFF
-	few	TRBV5-5	TRBJ1-1	TGTGCCAGCAGCTTGGCCAAAGCGGGTCCTGAAGCTTTCTTT	CASSLAKAGPEAFF
TRBD1	few	TRBV29-1	TRBJ2-1	TGCAGCGCATGGACAGGGATGGTTAATGAGCAGTTCTTC	CSAWTGMVNEQFF
-	medium-sized	TRBV7-9	TRBJ2-3	TGTGCCAGCAGCTTATCTCAGGGACCCAGCACAGATACGCAGTATTTT	CASSLSQGPSTDTQYF
-	-	TRBV19	TRBJ2-7	TGTGCCAGTAGTACAGCCCAGGGCGGACCCTACGAGCAGTACTTC	CASSTAQGGPYEQYF
TRBD1	-	TRBV5-1	TRBJ2-7	TGCGCCAGCAGACCAGGACAGGGGTTAATTGAGCAGTACTTC	CASRPGQGLIEQYF
TRBD1	-	TRBV2	TRBJ1-4	TGTGCCGCCTACGGGACAGGGGGTGAAAAACTGTTTTTT	CAAYGTGGEKLFF
-	-	TRBV12-3/TRBV12-4	TRBJ2-2	TGTGCCAGCAGTGTAGATATCGGGGAGCTCTTTTTT	CASSVDIGELFF
-	many	TRBV7-9	TRBJ2-3	TGTGCCAGCAGCTTAGTTGGGACAGATACGCAGTATTTT	CASSLVGTDTQYF
-	many	TRBV7-2	TRBJ2-3	TGTGCCAGCAGCTTATCGGGGTCGAGGACAGATACGCAGTATTTT	CASSLSGSRTDTQYF
-	few	TRBV27	TRBJ2-7	TGTGCCAGCGGTTCCCGGGCCCGGCAGTACTTC	CASGSRARQYF
-	few	TRBV28	TRBJ1-5	TGTGCTGGTGGGTCGAGGCTTAGCAATCAGCCCCAGCATTTT	CAGGSRLSNQPQHF
-	many	TRBV28	TRBJ2-2	TGTGCCAGCAGTACCCAGCCCAGGACCGCCGGGGAGCTGTTTTTT	CASSTQPRTAGELFF
-	-	TRBV19	TRBJ2-3	TGTGCCAGTAGTATTCTGACTAGGGGAGTCGCTACGCAGTATTTT	CASSILTRGVATQYF
-	few	TRBV9	TRBJ1-6	TGTGCCAGCAGCGTAGATGGGGGGTTGTCACCCCTCCACTTT	CASSVDGGLSPLHF
-	-	TRBV28	TRBJ2-1	TGTGCCAGCCCGCCCCTCGGGGAGGGGGCCTACGATGAGCAGTTCTTC	CASPPLGEGAYDEQFF
-	few	TRBV6-2/TRBV6-3	TRBJ1-2	TGTGCCAGCACCGATCGACAGGCGGTCGATGGCTACACCTTC	CASTDRQAVDGYTF
-	few	TRBV9	TRBJ2-5	TGTGCCAGCAGCCCTTGGGGCGCTTTACAAGAGACCCAGTACTTC	CASSPWGALQETQYF
TRBD1	-	TRBV5-1	TRBJ1-5	TGCGCCAGCAGCCCTTGGGGAGGGGGCGTGCAGCCCCAGCATTTT	CASSPWGGGVQPQHF